These 13 T cell receptor beta chains were all obtained from the same sample, sequenced in a study of OX40 agonist ivuxolimab in advanced cancers. Libraries were prepared by immunoSEQ multiplex PCR; TCRdb keeps only in-frame clonotypes and omits some of them. Of some 80,000 clones in the sample, 65% to 90% were seen once. The sequenced sample was CD4+ or CD8+ T cells sorted from blood, obtained in a trial of the OX40 agonist ivuxolimab. The receptors stem from an adult with an advanced solid tumor such as melanoma, head and neck, liver or kidney cancer.

This clone was recorded once. The gene calls are TRBV28 and TRBJ2-7; no clear D gene. This CDR3 contains 12 residues. The germline CDR1 and CDR2 sequences are MDHEN and SYDVKM. Deletions cut 2 bases from V and 3 bases from J, with 5 bases between. The CDR3 is CASSLNRYEQYF. The CDR3 nucleotides read TGTGCCAGCAGTTTAAATCGCTACGAGCAGTACTTC.

The J gene is TRBJ2-5, the V gene TRBV15, with TRBD1 identical over 7 bases. Germline V gives CDR1 LNHNV, CDR2 YYDKDF (reference sequence). J lost 6 bases, V lost 0 bases, and 10 bases had no gene match. This CDR3 contains 16 residues. CDR3 nucleotides: TGTGCCACCAGCAGAGACCTGGGACAGACCGGGCAGACCCAGTACTTC. It is translated as CATSRDLGQTGQTQYF.

CDR3 in amino acids: CSVESGKGYTF. In DNA, the CDR3 is TGCAGCGTTGAATCAGGAAAGGGCTACACCTTC. This chain links TRBV29-1 with TRBJ1-2; D is unclear. The V gene's germline CDR1 is SQVTM and CDR2 ANQGSEA. Trimming shortened V by 2 bases and J by 8 bases, and 9 bases separated the two germline ends. The CDR3 contains 11 residues.

The chain combines TRBV27 with TRBJ1-2; a weak D match, TRBD1 (5 bases). Trimming shortened V by 4 bases and J by 4 bases, and 19 bases separated the two germline ends. The CDR3 consists of 16 residues. CDR1 is MNHEY and CDR2 is SMNVEV in the germline V gene (reference sequence). CDR3 sequence reads: CASSSLTQSGGYGYTF. In nucleotides, the CDR3 is TGTGCCAGCAGTTCCCTAACTCAGTCTGGGGGCTATGGCTACACCTTC.

The chain couples TRBV6-5 to TRBJ2-3; TRBD1 aligns across 8 bases. J lost 6 bases, V lost 5 bases, and 7 bases had no gene match. CDR1 is MNHEY and CDR2 is SVGAGI in the germline V gene. This CDR3 has 14 amino acids. The CDR3 here is CASSHRTGPDTQYF. In DNA form, the CDR3 reads TGTGCCAGCAGTCATCGGACAGGGCCGGATACGCAGTATTTT.

This clone has only a few counts. V is TRBV27 and J is TRBJ2-7; D may correspond to TRBD1 or TRBD2 (7 bases each). This CDR3 contains 15 residues. Germline V CDR1 and CDR2: MNHEY, SMNVEV (reference sequence). Trimming cost V 2 bases and J 4 bases, with 15 bases left between them. CDR3 DNA sequence: TGTGCCAGCAGTTTACGGGGGGCAGGGGGATACGAGCAGTACTTC. Translating gives CASSLRGAGGYEQYF.

CDR3 loop: CASSPDRGSYNEQFF. Here the CDR3 DNA reads TGCGCCAGCAGCCCGGACAGGGGCTCCTACAATGAGCAGTTCTTC. This chain links TRBV4-3 with TRBJ2-1, with 9 bases fitting TRBD1. CDR3 length: 15 amino acids. CDR1 and CDR2 from the germline V gene are LGHNA and YSLEER. Losses at the gene ends were 4 bases for V and 0 bases for J; bases not matched to a gene: 1.

V and J are TRBV16 and TRBJ1-6, with 8 nucleotides matching TRBD1. The CDR3 contains 14 residues. CDR1 is KGHSY, CDR2 FQNENV, per germline. V lost 6 bases and J lost 10; bases outside the gene matches: 8. CDR3 loop: CASSLDRARSPLHF. The DNA for the CDR3 is TGTGCCAGCAGTTTGGACAGGGCAAGATCACCCCTCCACTTT.

The chain has TRBV6-1 and TRBJ2-3; tentative D call: TRBD2 (5 bases). This CDR3 is built from 14 residues. Germline V gene sequence: CDR1 MNHNS, CDR2 SASEGT. The V and J ends lost 2 bases and 3 bases respectively, with 9 bases between them. This CDR3 is CASSENGDTDTQYF. The CDR3 coding sequence is TGTGCCAGCAGTGAAAACGGGGATACAGATACGCAGTATTTT.

This clone has just one count. The chain employs TRBV5-4 and TRBJ1-2, with no clear D. Germline CDR1 and CDR2: SGHNT and YYREEE (reference sequence). Trimming stripped 1 base from V and 4 bases from J, with 8 bases between. This CDR3 contains 13 residues. DNA for the CDR3: TGTGCCAGCAGCTTGAGGGCCCTCTATGGCTACACCTTC. It encodes CASSLRALYGYTF.

The chain has TRBV7-2 and TRBJ1-2, with D hard to call. The CDR3 contains 14 residues. The V end lost 0 bases, the J end lost 5 bases, and 10 bases lay between the germline ends. CDR1 and CDR2 (germline): SGHTA, FQGNSA. Here the CDR3 reads CASSLADRPYGYTF. For the CDR3, the DNA is TGTGCCAGCAGCTTAGCGGACCGCCCTTATGGCTACACCTTC.

The CDR3 DNA reads TGTGCCACCAGCAACGGCCCCACAGGGGTGGGCACAGATACGCAGTATTTT. It specifies CATSNGPTGVGTDTQYF. The V gene is TRBV15, the J gene TRBJ2-3; 7 nucleotides match TRBD1. Germline CDR1 reads LNHNV; CDR2 reads YYDKDF (reference sequence). The junction had 11 bases not matched to a gene; V was cut back by 4 bases and J by 1 base. This CDR3 comprises 17 residues.

The CDR3 nucleotides read TGTGCCAGCAGTTTGGATGGCAGGGGAGGGACCCAGTACTTC. It encodes CASSLDGRGGTQYF. V is TRBV28 and J is TRBJ2-5, with D perhaps given as TRBD1 or TRBD2 (6 bases each). CDR3 size: 14 residues. The ends were cut back, 3 bases at V and 7 bases at J, with 15 bases in the middle. Germline V gene data show CDR1 as MDHEN and CDR2 as SYDVKM.